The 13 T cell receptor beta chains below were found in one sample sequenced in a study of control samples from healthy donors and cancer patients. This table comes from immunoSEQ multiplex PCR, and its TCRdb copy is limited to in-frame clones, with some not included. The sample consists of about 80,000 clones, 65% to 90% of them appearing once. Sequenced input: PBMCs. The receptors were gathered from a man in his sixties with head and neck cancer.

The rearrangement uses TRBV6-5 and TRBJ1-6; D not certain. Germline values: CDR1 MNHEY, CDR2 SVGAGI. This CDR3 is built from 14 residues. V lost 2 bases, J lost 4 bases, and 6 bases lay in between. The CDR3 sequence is CASSYRGYNSPLHF. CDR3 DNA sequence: TGTGCCAGCAGTTACCGGGGTTATAATTCACCCCTCCACTTT.

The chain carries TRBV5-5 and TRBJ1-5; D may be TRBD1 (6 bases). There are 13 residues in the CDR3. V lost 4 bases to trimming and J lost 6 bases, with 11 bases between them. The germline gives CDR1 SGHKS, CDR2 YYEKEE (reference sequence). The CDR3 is CASSSRDTQPQHF. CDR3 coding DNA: TGTGCCAGCAGCAGCCGGGACACTCAGCCCCAGCATTTT.

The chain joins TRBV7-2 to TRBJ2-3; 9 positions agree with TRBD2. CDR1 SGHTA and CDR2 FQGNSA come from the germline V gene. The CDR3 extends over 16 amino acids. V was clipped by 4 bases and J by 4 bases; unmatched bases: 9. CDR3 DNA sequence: TGTGCCAGCAGCTCAATTTCTAGCGGGACCCCAGATACGCAGTATTTT. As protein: CASSSISSGTPDTQYF.

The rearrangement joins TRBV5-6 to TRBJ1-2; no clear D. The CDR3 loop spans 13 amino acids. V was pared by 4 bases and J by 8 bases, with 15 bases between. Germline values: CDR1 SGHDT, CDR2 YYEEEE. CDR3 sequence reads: CASSLSARGGYTF. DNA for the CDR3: TGTGCCAGCAGCCTTTCAGCGAGAGGAGGCTACACCTTC.

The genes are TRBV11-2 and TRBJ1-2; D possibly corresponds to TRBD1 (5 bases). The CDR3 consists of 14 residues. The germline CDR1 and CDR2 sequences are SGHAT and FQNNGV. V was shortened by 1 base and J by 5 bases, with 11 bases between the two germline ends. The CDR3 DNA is TGTGCCAGCAGCTTAGGGGCCGAGGGGTATGGCTACACCTTC. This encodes CASSLGAEGYGYTF.

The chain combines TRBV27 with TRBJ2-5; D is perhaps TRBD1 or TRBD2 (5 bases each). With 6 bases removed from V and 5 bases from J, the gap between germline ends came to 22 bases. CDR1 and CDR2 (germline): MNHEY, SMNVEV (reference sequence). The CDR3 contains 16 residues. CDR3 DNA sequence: TGTGCCAGCAGACCTGCCATGAGGGGCATACGGGAGACCCAGTACTTC. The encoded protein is CASRPAMRGIRETQYF.

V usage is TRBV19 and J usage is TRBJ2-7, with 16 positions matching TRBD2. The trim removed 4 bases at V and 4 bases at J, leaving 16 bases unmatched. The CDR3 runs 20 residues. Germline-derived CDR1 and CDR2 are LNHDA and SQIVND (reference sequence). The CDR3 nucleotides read TGTGCCAGTAGTAGCCTCTCGAGGCCGGGACTAGCGGGAGGGCGTTACGAGCAGTACTTC. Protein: CASSSLSRPGLAGGRYEQYF.

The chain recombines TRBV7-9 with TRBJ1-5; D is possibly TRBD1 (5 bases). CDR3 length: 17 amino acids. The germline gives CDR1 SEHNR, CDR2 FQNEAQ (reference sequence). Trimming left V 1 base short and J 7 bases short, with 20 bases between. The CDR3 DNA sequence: TGTGCCAGCAGCTTAGGGGGGGGACGCGCCCTAGGCCAGCCCCAGCATTTT. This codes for CASSLGGGRALGQPQHF.

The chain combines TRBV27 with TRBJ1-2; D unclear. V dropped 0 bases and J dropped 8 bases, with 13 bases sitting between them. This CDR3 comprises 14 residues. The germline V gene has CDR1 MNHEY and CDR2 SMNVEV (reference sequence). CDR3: CASSLSSGSFGYTF. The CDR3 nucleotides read TGTGCCAGCAGTTTATCGTCGGGGAGCTTCGGCTACACCTTC.

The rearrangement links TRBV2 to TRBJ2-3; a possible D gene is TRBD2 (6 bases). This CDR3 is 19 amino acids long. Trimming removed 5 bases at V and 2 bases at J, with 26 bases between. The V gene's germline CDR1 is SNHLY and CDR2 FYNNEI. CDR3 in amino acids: CASSRFESGSSGLTDTQYF. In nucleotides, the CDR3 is TGTGCCAGCAGTCGGTTTGAGTCGGGTAGTAGCGGTCTCACAGATACGCAGTATTTT.

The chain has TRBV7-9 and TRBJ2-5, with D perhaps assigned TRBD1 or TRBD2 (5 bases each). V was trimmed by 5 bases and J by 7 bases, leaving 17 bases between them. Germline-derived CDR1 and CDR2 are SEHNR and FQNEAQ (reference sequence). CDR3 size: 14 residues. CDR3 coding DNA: TGTGCCAGCAGCCCCGTAGGGCCGAGGGGGACCCAGTACTTC. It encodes CASSPVGPRGTQYF. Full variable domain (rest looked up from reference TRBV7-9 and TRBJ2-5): DTGVSQNPRHKITKRGQNVTFRCDPISEHNRLYWYRQTLGQGPEFLTYFQNEAQLEKSRLLSDRFSAERPKGSFSTLEIQRTEQGDSAMYLCASSPVGPRGTQYFGPGTRLLVL.

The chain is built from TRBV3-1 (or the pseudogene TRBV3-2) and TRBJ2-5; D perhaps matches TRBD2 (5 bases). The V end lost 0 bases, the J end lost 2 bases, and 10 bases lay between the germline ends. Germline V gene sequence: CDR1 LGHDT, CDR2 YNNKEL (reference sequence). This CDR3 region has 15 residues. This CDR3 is CASSQEGGQQETQYF. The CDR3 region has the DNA TGTGCCAGCAGCCAAGAAGGCGGGCAACAAGAGACCCAGTACTTC.

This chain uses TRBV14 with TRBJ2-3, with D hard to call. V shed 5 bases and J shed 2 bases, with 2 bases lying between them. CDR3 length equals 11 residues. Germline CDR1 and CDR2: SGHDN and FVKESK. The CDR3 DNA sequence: TGTGCCAGCAGCTACACAGATACGCAGTATTTT. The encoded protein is CASSYTDTQYF. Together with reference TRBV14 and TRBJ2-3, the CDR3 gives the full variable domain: EAGVTQFPSHSVIEKGQTVTLRCDPISGHDNLYWYRRVMGKEIKFLLHFVKESKQDESGMPNNRFLAERTGGTYSTLKVQPAELEDSGVYFCASSYTDTQYFGPGTRLTVL.